These 10 T cell receptor beta chains were sequenced from one sample in a study of blood T cell repertoires in COVID-19. The repertoire was sequenced with immunoSEQ multiplex PCR; TCRdb's copy has only in-frame clones and lacks some. The sample lists 100,000 to 120,000 clones; approximately 83% were seen once. Sequenced input: peripheral blood. The origin of the receptors is a man aged 45 to 65 with acute or convalescent COVID-19.

In nucleotides, the CDR3 is TGTGCCAGCAGCGTAGCTAACAGGCCGTACGAGCAGTACTTC. It yields the protein CASSVANRPYEQYF. The chain combines TRBV9 with TRBJ2-7; a weak D match, TRBD1 (5 bases). V lost 0 bases and J lost 4, with 11 bases in between. Germline values: CDR1 SGDLS, CDR2 YYNGEE. This CDR3 has 14 amino acids.

The chain joins TRBV30 to TRBJ2-5; D is perhaps TRBD2 (6 bases). The CDR3 runs 16 residues. Trimming pared 0 bases from V and 2 bases from J, leaving 16 bases between. CDR1 GTSNPN and CDR2 SVGIG come from the germline V gene (reference sequence). Written as DNA, the CDR3 is TGTGCCTGGAGTGTCGGCCTAGGGACTCGACAAGAGACCCAGTACTTC. This translates into CAWSVGLGTRQETQYF.

V and J are TRBV27 and TRBJ1-1; D is unclear. Germline V gives CDR1 MNHEY, CDR2 SMNVEV (reference sequence). V was shortened by 2 bases and J by 2 bases, with 12 bases between the two germline ends. The CDR3 length is 15 residues. For the CDR3, the DNA is TGTGCCAGCAGTTTAACGGCGGGCGCCAACACTGAAGCTTTCTTT. Translation gives CASSLTAGANTEAFF.

In nucleotides, the CDR3 is TGTGCCAGCAGCCGACAGGGGAGAGATGAGCAGTTCTTC. This translates into CASSRQGRDEQFF. The J gene is TRBJ2-1, the V gene TRBV12-3 or TRBV12-4; 8 nucleotides match TRBD1. The CDR3 covers 13 residues. With V trimmed by 6 bases and J by 8 bases, 6 bases remained unmatched.

In nucleotides, the CDR3 is TGTGCCAGCAGTTTATCAGGACAGGGGTTCACAGATACGCAGTATTTT. As protein: CASSLSGQGFTDTQYF. V is TRBV27 and J is TRBJ2-3, with 9 bases aligning to TRBD1. CDR1 is MNHEY and CDR2 is SMNVEV in the germline V gene (reference sequence). The CDR3 extends over 16 amino acids. J gave up 2 bases and V 0 bases, and 3 bases lay outside the gene matches.

The chain recombines TRBV30 with TRBJ2-3; D remains unclear. Germline CDR1 is GTSNPN and CDR2 is SVGIG (reference sequence). Deletions cut 0 bases from V and 0 bases from J, with 13 bases between. The CDR3 contains 16 residues. CDR3 residues: CAWSVLVKPSTDTQYF. DNA for the CDR3: TGTGCCTGGAGTGTACTGGTCAAACCCAGCACAGATACGCAGTATTTT.

The V and J genes are TRBV3-1 (or the pseudogene TRBV3-2) and TRBJ2-1; D perhaps matches TRBD1 (5 bases). The CDR3 consists of 14 residues. Trimming stripped 4 bases from V and 5 bases from J, with 12 bases between. From germline, CDR1 is LGHDT and CDR2 YNNKEL (reference sequence). CDR3 sequence reads: CASSPQGRHNEQFF. For the CDR3, the DNA is TGTGCCAGCAGCCCCCAGGGCCGCCACAATGAGCAGTTCTTC.

This chain links TRBV6-5 with TRBJ1-3; D not certain. The germline gives CDR1 MNHEY, CDR2 SVGAGI. Trimming cost V 0 bases and J 4 bases, with 13 bases left between them. This CDR3 has 16 residues. The CDR3 loop reads CASSYSTGGRGNTIYF. Written as DNA, the CDR3 is TGTGCCAGCAGTTACTCGACGGGTGGCCGCGGAAACACCATATATTTT.

The rearrangement joins TRBV11-2 to TRBJ1-2; weak D call: TRBD1 (5 bases). The CDR3 has 13 residues. The V end lost 5 bases, the J end lost 4 bases, and 11 bases lay between the germline ends. CDR1 SGHAT and CDR2 FQNNGV come from the germline V gene. The DNA for the CDR3 is TGTGCCAGCAGCCCCAGCGGGGGCTATGGCTACACCTTC. Translated: CASSPSGGYGYTF.

V usage is TRBV5-1 and J usage is TRBJ2-3; 11 bases fit TRBD2. CDR1 SGHRS and CDR2 YFSETQ come from the germline V gene. The CDR3 sequence is 16 residues long. Trimming took 4 bases from V and 2 from J; bases not matched to a gene: 6. CDR3 nucleotides: TGCGCCAGCAGCCCCGGACTAGCGGGTCCCACAGATACGCAGTATTTT. Its translation is CASSPGLAGPTDTQYF.